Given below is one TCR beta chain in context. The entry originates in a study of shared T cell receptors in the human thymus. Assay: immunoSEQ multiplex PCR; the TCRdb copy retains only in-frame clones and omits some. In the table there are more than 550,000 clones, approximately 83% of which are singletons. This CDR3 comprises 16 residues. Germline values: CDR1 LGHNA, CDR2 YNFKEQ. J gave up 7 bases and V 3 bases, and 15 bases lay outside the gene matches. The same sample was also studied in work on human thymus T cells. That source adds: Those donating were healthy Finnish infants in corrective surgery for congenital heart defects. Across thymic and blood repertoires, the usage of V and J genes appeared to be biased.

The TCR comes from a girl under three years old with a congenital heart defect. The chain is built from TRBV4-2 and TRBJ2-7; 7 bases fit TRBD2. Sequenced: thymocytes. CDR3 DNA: TGTGCCAGCAGCCAGGTCGGCGGGGGACCCAGCTGGGAGCAGTACTTC. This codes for CASSQVGGGPSWEQYF.